This TCR beta chain came from a study of blood T cell repertoires in COVID-19 (dated by TCRdb to about 2020). Context from the whole study: Samples from collaborators originated in the United States, Italy and Spain and spanned both the acute and convalescent phases of COVID-19. Where available, HLA class I and class II types were obtained from metadata supplied by the sample provider rather than from assay-based typing. A freely available public database, intended as a resource for researchers studying the immune response to SARS-CoV-2, is where the repertoires were released. Subjects who had been exposed to COVID-19, were actively infected with it, or had recovered from it provided the deeply sampled blood TCRbeta repertoires that made up the dataset. The samples were drawn from the first 160 participants of the ongoing ImmuneRACE study and from over 950 subjects provided by 6 global collaborators. A de-identified subject ID, COVID-19 status, age in years and sex were almost always included in the sample metadata. The prospective study material was composed of cDNA or gDNA derived from T cells, B-cell-depleted T cells, or PBMCs.

Comment on this clone: Its antigen is still unknown. No quality values exist for individual bases; no much larger clone is one base distant.

The collaborating institutions used their own protocols to collect whole blood in K2EDTA tubes. For TCRbeta analysis, collaborators shipped samples in one of three forms: frozen whole blood, isolated PBMCs, or DNA extracted from either of those sample types. What the work shows at the level of the full study, not this receptor alone: The amount of clinical and demographic metadata varied by source and participant and was provided uncurated.

TCRbeta CDR3 regions were amplified from genomic DNA using the immunoSEQ Assay, a bias-controlled multiplex PCR. As for the authors' bioinformatics: Nucleated cell counts per sample were estimated from amplification of reference gene primers within the assay. Sequence reads were collapsed and filtered to measure the absolute abundance of every unique TCRbeta CDR3 rearrangement. Productive Simpson clonality was computed per sample as the square root of Simpson's diversity index over productive rearrangements. TCRdb provides this immuneACCESS table in a form limited to in-frame rearrangements. Some clones are lacking; in checked studies, under half of them reflect an unresolved V gene, and why the rest are absent is not known. V and J calls and clone size follow that table, whereas D and trimming were derived from the DNA. For this sample the table gives approximately 40,000 clones, of which approximately 89% were detected only once. The ten most abundant clones make up approximately 8.1% of the sample.

The trim is 0 bases for V and 2 bases for J, with a gap of 7 bases between the germline ends. The germline V gene provides CDR1 SGHRS and CDR2 YFSETQ. Taken from cysteine to phenylalanine, the CDR3 has 14 residues. The read is trimmed to its CDR3 DNA, 42 bases read in frame from base 1. Sequenced material: peripheral blood. Rearrangement joined TRBV5-1 to TRBJ2-3; too little of a D gene remains to name it. This clonotype was obtained from a woman aged 70-85 years with acute or convalescent COVID-19. At the DNA level, the sequence is TGCGCCAGCAGCTTGGTTCTGTTCACAGATACGCAGTATTTT. Its protein is CASSLVLFTDTQYF. The full variable domain, with segments outside the CDR3 supplied by the reference TRBV5-1 and TRBJ2-3 proteins, appears as KAGVTQTPRYLIKTRGQQVTLSCSPISGHRSVSWYQQTPGQGLQFLFEYFSETQRNKGNFPGRFSGRQFSNSRSEMNVSTLELGDSALYLCASSLVLFTDTQYFGPGTRLTVL.